The 16 T cell receptor beta chains in this list originate from one sample, sequenced in a study of T cell repertoires in cytomegalovirus infection. TCRdb reanalysed the reads using MiXCR and keeps one entry per CDR3 protein. The sample carries 450,000 to 650,000 distinct CDR3 sequences, more than 25% recorded once. Material: PBMCs. The source of these receptors is a human donor in good health (CMV status not recorded). Some clones in this sample may be carry-over from other donors' samples.

This chain uses TRBV29-1 with TRBJ2-3; D unclear. Germline-derived CDR1 and CDR2 are SQVTM and ANQGSEA. The V end lost 3 bases, the J end lost 4 bases, and 11 bases lay between the germline ends. CDR3 length equals 13 residues. CDR3 region: CSVDVPGPDTQYF. The CDR3 DNA follows: TGCAGCGTTGACGTGCCGGGCCCAGATACGCAGTATTTT.

This chain joins TRBV7-2 and TRBJ2-2, with D tentatively TRBD1 (6 bases). Trimming cost V 6 bases and J 6 bases, with 14 bases left between them. CDR3 length: 14 amino acids. Germline V CDR1 and CDR2: SGHTA, FQGNSA. The CDR3 region has the DNA TGTGCCAGCAGTTATACAGGGAGTTCCGGGGAGCTGTTTTTT. Protein sequence: CASSYTGSSGELFF.

This clonotype was found a few times. This chain joins TRBV7-6 and TRBJ2-3, with D possibly being TRBD2 (5 bases). Germline V gene lookup returns CDR1 SGHVS and CDR2 FNYEAQ. The CDR3 sequence is 15 residues long. V was cut by 5 bases and J by 6 bases, with 18 bases left in between. The CDR3 DNA follows: TGTGCCAGCAGCCCCGGAGCGGAGCGGAAGGATACGCAGTATTTT. Protein: CASSPGAERKDTQYF. The full variable domain, with the rest looked up from reference TRBV7-6 and TRBJ2-3, is GAGVSQSPRYKVTKRGQDVALRCDPISGHVSLYWYRQALGQGPEFLTYFNYEAQQDKSGLPNDRFSAERPEGSISTLTIQRTEQRDSAMYRCASSPGAERKDTQYFGPGTRLTVL.

The chain joins TRBV7-2 to TRBJ2-2; D gene uncertain. Germline CDR1 reads SGHTA; CDR2 reads FQGNSA. The CDR3 is made up of 15 amino acids. V was pared by 1 base and J by 5 bases, with 11 bases between. The CDR3 spells CASSLVSFGTGELFF. The CDR3, as DNA: TGTGCCAGCAGCTTAGTGTCCTTTGGGACCGGGGAGCTGTTTTTT.

The gene calls are TRBV7-9 and TRBJ2-2; the match to TRBD2 covers 8 bases. This CDR3 has 17 residues. Trimming took 5 bases from V and 7 from J; bases not matched to a gene: 15. Per the germline V gene, CDR1 is SEHNR and CDR2 is FQNEAQ (reference sequence). CDR3 amino acids: CASSPDSRTSFGGELFF. In DNA, the CDR3 is TGTGCCAGCAGCCCCGATTCAAGGACTAGCTTTGGCGGGGAGCTGTTTTTT.

In this sample, this clonotype turned up a few times. The chain carries TRBV7-9 and TRBJ2-5; 7 bases map to TRBD2. The germline V gene has CDR1 SEHNR and CDR2 FQNEAQ (reference sequence). This CDR3 region has 14 residues. Trimming removed 6 bases from V and 0 bases from J; junction bases left unmatched: 4. The CDR3 protein is CASRSSGDQETQYF. For the CDR3, the DNA is TGTGCCAGCAGATCAAGCGGGGACCAAGAGACCCAGTACTTC.

The rearrangement joins TRBV5-6 to TRBJ1-6, with 9 bases aligning to TRBD1. Germline assignment: CDR1 SGHDT and CDR2 YYEEEE. With 2 bases clipped from V and 9 bases from J, the junction kept 6 bases outside the gene matches. The CDR3 consists of 15 residues. CDR3 protein: CASSLRGTGSSPLHF. DNA of the CDR3: TGTGCCAGCAGCTTAAGGGGGACAGGGAGTTCACCCCTCCACTTT.

This clonotype was seen only a few times. The J gene is TRBJ2-1, the V gene TRBV19, with D unclear. The CDR3 contains 15 residues. The germline V gene has CDR1 LNHDA and CDR2 SQIVND (reference sequence). V was trimmed by 9 bases and J by 0 bases, leaving 15 bases between them. The CDR3 region has the DNA TGTGCCAGCCACGACCCGTTGAGCTCCTACAATGAGCAGTTCTTC. Its translation is CASHDPLSSYNEQFF.

This CDR3 is CASSPDRKRGYTF. CDR3 coding DNA: TGTGCCAGTAGTCCAGACAGGAAGAGGGGCTACACCTTC. V gene TRBV19 combines with J gene TRBJ1-2, with TRBD1 as a possible D gene (6 bases). This CDR3 spans 13 amino acids. The germline V and J ends were trimmed by 5 bases and 8 bases, with 15 bases remaining between them. Germline CDR1 and CDR2: LNHDA and SQIVND (reference sequence).

The rearrangement joins TRBV28 to TRBJ1-5, with D maybe TRBD1 (5 bases). CDR1 is MDHEN, CDR2 SYDVKM, per germline. The CDR3 extends over 16 amino acids. V was cut by 2 bases and J by 1 base, with 12 bases left in between. Written as DNA, the CDR3 is TGTGCCAGCAGTTTAACGCCGGGACCGAGCAATCAGCCCCAGCATTTT. As protein: CASSLTPGPSNQPQHF.

The CDR3 DNA reads as TGTGCCAGCAGTTCGGCGAATTACGAGCAGTACTTC. It codes for CASSSANYEQYF. This rearrangement joins TRBV6-6 to TRBJ2-7; D is uncertain. Germline assignment: CDR1 MNHNY and CDR2 SVGAGI (reference sequence). Trimming took off 4 bases at V and 4 bases at J, with 8 bases between the two ends. This CDR3 is built from 12 residues.

This clonotype appeared many times. The V gene is TRBV7-2, the J gene TRBJ2-7; D is ambiguous. Germline V lookup: CDR1 SGHTA, CDR2 FQGNSA. The CDR3 covers 11 residues. Trimming removed 3 bases from V and 0 bases from J, with 0 bases in between. Here the CDR3 DNA reads TGTGCCAGCAGCTTCTCCTACGAGCAGTACTTC. Its translation is CASSFSYEQYF.

This clonotype showed up just a few times. This chain uses TRBV7-9 with TRBJ2-2; TRBD1 or TRBD2 may be the D gene (5 bases each). Germline assignment: CDR1 SEHNR and CDR2 FQNEAQ (reference sequence). Trimming removed 5 bases from V and 3 bases from J, with 19 bases in between. The CDR3 runs to 17 residues. Here the CDR3 reads CASSEIGPGRDTGELFF. Written as DNA, the CDR3 is TGTGCCAGCAGCGAAATAGGGCCAGGGAGAGACACCGGGGAGCTGTTTTTT.

This clonotype came up a few times. This chain uses TRBV29-1 with TRBJ2-3; 10 nucleotides align to TRBD2. The CDR3 runs 15 residues. The J segment lost 4 bases and the V segment lost 2 bases, leaving 6 bases of the junction unmatched. Germline V gene lookup returns CDR1 SQVTM and CDR2 ANQGSEA. This CDR3 is CSVEYTSGNPDTQYF. As DNA, the CDR3 is TGCAGCGTTGAATATACTAGCGGGAATCCAGATACGCAGTATTTT.

This chain connects TRBV11-2 to TRBJ2-7; TRBD2 is a possible D gene (5 bases). In germline, CDR1 is SGHAT, CDR2 FQNNGV. The CDR3 has 15 residues. Trimming left V 0 bases short and J 12 bases short, with 21 bases between. DNA of the CDR3: TGTGCCAGCAGCTTAGATTTGGTCTGGAGGAGCGTATTGTACGTC. As protein: CASSLDLVWRSVLYV.

This clonotype was observed a few times. The chain is built from TRBV19 and TRBJ2-5, with D possibly TRBD1 on 6 matching bases. The CDR3 has 13 amino acids. V lost 4 bases, J lost 2 bases, and 8 bases lay in between. CDR1 is LNHDA, CDR2 SQIVND, per germline (reference sequence). CDR3 DNA sequence: TGTGCCAGTAGTAATCAGGGGCAAGAGACCCAGTACTTC. Translation: CASSNQGQETQYF.